A single T cell receptor beta chain is shown here with its context. CD45RO negativity and positive selection for CCR7 defined naive CD8 cells, a population that excluded terminally differentiated effector memory CD45RA+ cells. This sample is drawn from a study of shared clonotypes between healthy human individuals. Across the whole study: Aged 18 to 49, the donors were a couple of women and a few men.

Libraries were prepared by immunoSEQ multiplex PCR; TCRdb keeps only in-frame clonotypes and omits some of them. The table lists about 2.2 million clones, 90% to 95% of them singletons. This TCR came from a man between 18 and 35 years old in good health. Some clones in this sample may be carry-over from other donors' samples. The sample taken for sequencing was naive CD8+ T cells from PBMCs.

The CDR3 bases are TGTGCCAGCAGCCAAGATGACGGGGACTTGGGAAACATTCAGTACTTC. It specifies CASSQDDGDLGNIQYF. This chain connects TRBV4-2 to TRBJ2-4; a possible D gene is TRBD2 (6 bases). The CDR3 extends over 16 amino acids. The V and J ends lost 0 bases and 6 bases respectively, with 15 bases between them. Germline CDR1 reads LGHNA; CDR2 reads YNFKEQ.